This TCR beta chain is from a study of shared clonotypes between healthy human individuals. Broader study findings: Expectations were that clonotype sharing among donors would be affected by sequencing depth. Sequencing of the sorted subsets was shown by rarefaction to be incomplete despite large depth.

A CD45RA+ naive subset and a CD45RA-negative memory subset were split from CD4+ cells. The protocol was immunoSEQ multiplex PCR, while the TCRdb copy is restricted to in-frame clones and leaves out a portion. The sample holds roughly 2.6 million clones; around 94% are singletons and the top ten take more than 0.12%. Germline V gene lookup returns CDR1 SEHNR and CDR2 FQNEAQ (reference sequence). Trimming took 2 bases from V and 4 from J; bases not matched to a gene: 4. The CDR3 spans 14 residues. The sample holds one count of this clone. Its antigen remains unknown. This clonotype originated in a man between 18 and 35 years old in good health. The sample was naive CD4+ T cells sorted from blood. The subset was: CD45RA+ positively selected. The chain has TRBV7-9 and TRBJ2-7; 8 bases agree with TRBD1. DNA for the CDR3: TGTGCCAGCAGCTTATCGACAGGGGTTTACGAGCAGTACTTC. Its protein product is CASSLSTGVYEQYF. The variable domain in full, completed from reference TRBV7-9 and TRBJ2-7, reads DTGVSQNPRHKITKRGQNVTFRCDPISEHNRLYWYRQTLGQGPEFLTYFQNEAQLEKSRLLSDRFSAERPKGSFSTLEIQRTEQGDSAMYLCASSLSTGVYEQYFGPGTRLTVT.